Listed below are T cell receptor beta chains from one sample, sequenced in a study of T cells expressing NK-cell markers. For each CDR3 protein, TCRdb gives one entry from its re-call of the 5' RACE reads, without DNA. The specimen's table records more than 400,000 distinct CDR3 sequences. The sequencing sample was made of blood T cells: a sorted CD56 or NKG2C T cell subset, CD4+ or CD8+ T cells, or bulk PBMC T cells (not recorded which). The receptors were gathered from a woman between 18 and 69 years old in good health. CDR3s include the opening cysteine and the closing phenylalanine or tryptophan.

j_call v_call cdr3_aa
TRBJ2-1 TRBV6-5 CASSYEGGGEQFF
TRBJ1-1 TRBV18 CASSPGMREAFF
TRBJ2-1 TRBV12-3/TRBV12-4 CASSLNAGGSSGEQFF
TRBJ2-5 TRBV4-1 CASSQDLAGAGETQYF
TRBJ2-3 TRBV20-1 CSASSIPSTDTQYF
TRBJ2-5 TRBV7-8 CASSSRSTAKYQETQYF
TRBJ2-1 TRBV4-1 CASRSGGSSYNEQFF
TRBJ1-5 TRBV5-5 CASMSGGAYSNQPQHF
TRBJ2-7 TRBV10-3 CAIGRDFSYEQYF
TRBJ2-4 TRBV6-2/TRBV6-3 CASSPISGLDIQYF
TRBJ2-3 TRBV29-1 CSAELNTDTQYF
TRBJ1-2 TRBV7-9 CASSFVRLGGYTF